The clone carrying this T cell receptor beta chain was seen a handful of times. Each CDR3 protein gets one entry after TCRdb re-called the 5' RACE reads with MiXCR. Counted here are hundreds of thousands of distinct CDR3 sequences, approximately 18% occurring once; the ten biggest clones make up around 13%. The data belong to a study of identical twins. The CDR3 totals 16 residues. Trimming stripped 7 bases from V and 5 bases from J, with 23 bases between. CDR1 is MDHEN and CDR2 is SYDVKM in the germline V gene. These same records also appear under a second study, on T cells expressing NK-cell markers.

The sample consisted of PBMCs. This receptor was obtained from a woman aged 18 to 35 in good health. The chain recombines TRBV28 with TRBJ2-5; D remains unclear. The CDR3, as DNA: TGTGCCAGCACCGACGACCAAAACCCCTCTACCGAGACCCAGTACTTC. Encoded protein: CASTDDQNPSTETQYF.